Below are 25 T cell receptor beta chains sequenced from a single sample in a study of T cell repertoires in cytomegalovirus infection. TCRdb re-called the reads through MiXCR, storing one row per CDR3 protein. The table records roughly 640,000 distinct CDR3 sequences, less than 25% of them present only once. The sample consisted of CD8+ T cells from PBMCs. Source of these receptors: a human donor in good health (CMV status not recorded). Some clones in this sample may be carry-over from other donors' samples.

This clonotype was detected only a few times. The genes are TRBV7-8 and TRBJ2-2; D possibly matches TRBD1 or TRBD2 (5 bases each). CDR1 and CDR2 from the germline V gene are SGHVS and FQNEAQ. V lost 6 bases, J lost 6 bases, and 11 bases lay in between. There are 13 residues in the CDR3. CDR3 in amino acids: CASRPGTAGELFF. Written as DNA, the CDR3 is TGTGCCAGCAGGCCAGGGACGGCCGGGGAGCTGTTTTTT.

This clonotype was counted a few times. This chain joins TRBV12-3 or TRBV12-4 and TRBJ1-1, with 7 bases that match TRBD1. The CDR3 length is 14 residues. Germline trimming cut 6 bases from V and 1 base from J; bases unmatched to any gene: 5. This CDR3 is CASRTDRTNTEAFF. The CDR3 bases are TGTGCCAGCAGGACGGACAGGACGAACACTGAAGCTTTCTTT.

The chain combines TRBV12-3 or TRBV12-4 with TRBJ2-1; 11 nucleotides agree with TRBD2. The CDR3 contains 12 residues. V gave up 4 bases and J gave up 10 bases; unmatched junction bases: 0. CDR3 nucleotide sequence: TGTGCCAGCAGTTGGACTAGCGGGGAGCAGTTCTTC. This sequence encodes CASSWTSGEQFF.

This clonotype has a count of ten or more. The DNA for the CDR3 is TGTGCCAGCAGCTTAAAAGACGGACCCTACAATGAGCAGTTCTTC. This gives the protein CASSLKDGPYNEQFF. The rearrangement uses TRBV7-6 and TRBJ2-1; D remains ambiguous. In germline, CDR1 is SGHVS, CDR2 FNYEAQ. Trimming removed 2 bases at V and 2 bases at J, with 10 bases between. The CDR3 totals 15 residues.

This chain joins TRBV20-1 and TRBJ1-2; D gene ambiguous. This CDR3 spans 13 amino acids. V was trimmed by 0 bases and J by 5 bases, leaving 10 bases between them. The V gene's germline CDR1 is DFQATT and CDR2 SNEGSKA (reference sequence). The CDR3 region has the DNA TGCAGTGCTAGAGATCATGGGTCATATGGCTACACCTTC. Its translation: CSARDHGSYGYTF.

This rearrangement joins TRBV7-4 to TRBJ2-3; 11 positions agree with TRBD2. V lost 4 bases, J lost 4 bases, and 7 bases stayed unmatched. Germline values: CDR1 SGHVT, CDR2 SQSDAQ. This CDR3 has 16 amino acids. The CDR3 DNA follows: TGTGCCAGCAGCTCCCCCCTAGCGGGGGGACCAGATACGCAGTATTTT. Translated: CASSSPLAGGPDTQYF. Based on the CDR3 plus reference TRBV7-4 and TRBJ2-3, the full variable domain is GAGVSQSPRYKVAKRGRDVALRCDSISGHVTLYWYRQTLGQGSEVLTYSQSDAQRDKSGRPSGRFSAERPERSVSTLKIQRTEQGDSAVYLCASSSPLAGGPDTQYFGPGTRLTVL.

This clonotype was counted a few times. The CDR3 spells CSVPKVGLAGAGGEQFF. The CDR3 DNA sequence: TGCAGCGTTCCGAAGGTGGGACTAGCGGGGGCTGGAGGTGAGCAGTTCTTC. The chain employs TRBV29-1 and TRBJ2-1; 14 bases are a match to TRBD2. The CDR3 covers 17 residues. The V segment lost 5 bases and the J segment 9 bases; nucleotides outside the gene matches: 15. Germline CDR1 reads SQVTM; CDR2 reads ANQGSEA.

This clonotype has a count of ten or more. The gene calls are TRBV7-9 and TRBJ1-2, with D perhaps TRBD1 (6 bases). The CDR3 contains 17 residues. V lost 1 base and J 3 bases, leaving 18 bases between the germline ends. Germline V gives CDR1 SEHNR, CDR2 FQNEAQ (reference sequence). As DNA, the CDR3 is TGTGCCAGCAGCTTAGGTACAGGGATCGTCGGGTACTATGGCTACACCTTC. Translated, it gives CASSLGTGIVGYYGYTF.

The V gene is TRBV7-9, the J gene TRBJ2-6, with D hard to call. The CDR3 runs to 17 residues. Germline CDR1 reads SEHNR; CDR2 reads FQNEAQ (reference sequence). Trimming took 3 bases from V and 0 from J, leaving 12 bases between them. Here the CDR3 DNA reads TGTGCCAGCAGCTTCCCTGAAATGAGCTCTGGGGCCAACGTCCTGACTTTC. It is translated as CASSFPEMSSGANVLTF.

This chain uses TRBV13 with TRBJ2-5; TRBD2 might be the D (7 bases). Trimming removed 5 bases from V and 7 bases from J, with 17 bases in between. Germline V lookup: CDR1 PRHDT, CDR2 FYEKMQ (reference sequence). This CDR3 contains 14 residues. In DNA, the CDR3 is TGTGCCAGCAGCCCCAACGGGGGGCTGGCGACCCAGTACTTC. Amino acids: CASSPNGGLATQYF.

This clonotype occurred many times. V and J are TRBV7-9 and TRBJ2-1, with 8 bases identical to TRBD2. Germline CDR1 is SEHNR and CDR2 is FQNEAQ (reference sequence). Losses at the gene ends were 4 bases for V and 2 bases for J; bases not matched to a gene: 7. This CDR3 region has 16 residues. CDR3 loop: CASSSSAGETYNEQFF. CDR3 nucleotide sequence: TGTGCCAGCAGCTCGTCAGCGGGGGAAACCTACAATGAGCAGTTCTTC.

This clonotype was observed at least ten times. CDR3 coding DNA: TGTGCCAGCAAGGGGCCGGGACAAAATATGTATAATTCACCCCTCCACTTT. Translating gives CASKGPGQNMYNSPLHF. The chain recombines TRBV7-2 with TRBJ1-6; possibly TRBD1 for D (6 bases). The CDR3 has 17 amino acids. Trimming removed 7 bases at V and 4 bases at J, with 20 bases between. Germline CDR1 reads SGHTA; CDR2 reads FQGNSA. The whole variable domain, remainder taken from reference TRBV7-2 and TRBJ1-6, is GAGVSQSPSNKVTEKGKDVELRCDPISGHTALYWYRQSLGQGLEFLIYFQGNSAPDKSGLPSDRFSAERTGGSVSTLTIQRTQQEDSAVYLCASKGPGQNMYNSPLHFGNGTRLTVT.

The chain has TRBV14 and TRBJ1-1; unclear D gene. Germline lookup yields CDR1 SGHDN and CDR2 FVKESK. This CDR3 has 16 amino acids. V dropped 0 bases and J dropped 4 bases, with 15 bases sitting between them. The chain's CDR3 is CASSQDRKVPGTEAFF. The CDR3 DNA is TGTGCCAGCAGCCAAGATAGGAAGGTACCGGGCACTGAAGCTTTCTTT.

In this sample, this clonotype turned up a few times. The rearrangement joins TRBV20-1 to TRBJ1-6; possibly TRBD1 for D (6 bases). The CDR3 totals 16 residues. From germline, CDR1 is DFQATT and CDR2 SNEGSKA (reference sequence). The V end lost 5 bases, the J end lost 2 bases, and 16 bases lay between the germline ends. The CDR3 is CSAPPGVEPYNSPLHF. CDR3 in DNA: TGCAGTGCTCCCCCAGGGGTCGAACCCTATAATTCACCCCTCCACTTT.

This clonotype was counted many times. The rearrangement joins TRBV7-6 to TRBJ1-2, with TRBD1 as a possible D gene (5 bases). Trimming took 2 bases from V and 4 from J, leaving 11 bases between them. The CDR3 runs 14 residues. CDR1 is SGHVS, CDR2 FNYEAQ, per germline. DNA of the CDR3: TGTGCCAGCAGCTTAAGTGGGGCGAGCTATGGCTACACCTTC. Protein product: CASSLSGASYGYTF. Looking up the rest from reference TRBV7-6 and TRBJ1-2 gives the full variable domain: GAGVSQSPRYKVTKRGQDVALRCDPISGHVSLYWYRQALGQGPEFLTYFNYEAQQDKSGLPNDRFSAERPEGSISTLTIQRTEQRDSAMYRCASSLSGASYGYTFGSGTRLTVV.

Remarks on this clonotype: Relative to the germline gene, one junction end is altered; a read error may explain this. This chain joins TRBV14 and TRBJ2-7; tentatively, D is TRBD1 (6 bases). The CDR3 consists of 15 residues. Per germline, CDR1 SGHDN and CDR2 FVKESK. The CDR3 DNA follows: TGTACCAGCAGCCAAGAAGGCAGGGGACCCCGGGAGCAGTACTTC. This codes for CTSSQEGRGPREQYF.

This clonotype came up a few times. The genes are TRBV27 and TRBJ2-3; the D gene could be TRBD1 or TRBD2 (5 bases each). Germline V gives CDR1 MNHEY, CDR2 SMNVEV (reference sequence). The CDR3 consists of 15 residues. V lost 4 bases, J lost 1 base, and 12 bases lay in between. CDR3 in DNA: TGTGCCAGCAGTTCGGGGACCTCCCGCACAGATACGCAGTATTTT. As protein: CASSSGTSRTDTQYF.

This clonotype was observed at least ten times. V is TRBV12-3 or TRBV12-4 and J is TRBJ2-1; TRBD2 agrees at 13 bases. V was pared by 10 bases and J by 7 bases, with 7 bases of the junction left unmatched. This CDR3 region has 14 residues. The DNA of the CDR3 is TGTGCCACCAAACTAGCGGGGGGGCGGAATGAGCAGTTCTTC. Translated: CATKLAGGRNEQFF.

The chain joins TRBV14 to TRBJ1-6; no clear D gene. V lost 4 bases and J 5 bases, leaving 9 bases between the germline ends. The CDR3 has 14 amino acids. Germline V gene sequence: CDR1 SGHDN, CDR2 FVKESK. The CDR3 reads CASSRPSDNSPLHF. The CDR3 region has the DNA TGTGCCAGCAGCCGACCGAGTGATAATTCACCCCTCCACTTT.

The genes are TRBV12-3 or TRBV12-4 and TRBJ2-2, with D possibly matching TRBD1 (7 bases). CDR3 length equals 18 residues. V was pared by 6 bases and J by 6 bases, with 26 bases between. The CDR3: CASRPRDRIPTDPGELFF. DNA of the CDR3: TGTGCCAGCAGACCGCGGGACAGAATCCCAACAGACCCCGGGGAGCTGTTTTTT.

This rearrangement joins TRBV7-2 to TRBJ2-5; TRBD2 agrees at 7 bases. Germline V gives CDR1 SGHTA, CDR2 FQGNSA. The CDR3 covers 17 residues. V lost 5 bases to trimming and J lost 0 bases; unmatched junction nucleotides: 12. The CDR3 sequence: CASSPRLVGGYQETQYF. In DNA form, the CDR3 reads TGTGCCAGCAGCCCCCGACTAGTGGGGGGGTACCAAGAGACCCAGTACTTC.

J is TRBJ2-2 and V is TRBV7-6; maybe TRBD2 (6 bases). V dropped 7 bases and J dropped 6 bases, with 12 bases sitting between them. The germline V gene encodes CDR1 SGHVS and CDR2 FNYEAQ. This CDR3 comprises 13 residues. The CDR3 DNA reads TGTGCCAGCACCAGACTAGGGGCCGGGGAGCTGTTTTTT. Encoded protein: CASTRLGAGELFF.

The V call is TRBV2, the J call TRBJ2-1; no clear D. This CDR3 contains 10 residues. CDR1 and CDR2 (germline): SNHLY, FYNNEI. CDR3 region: CVVRSSGQFF. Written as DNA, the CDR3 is TGTGTCGTGCGGAGTAGTGGGCAGTTCTTC.

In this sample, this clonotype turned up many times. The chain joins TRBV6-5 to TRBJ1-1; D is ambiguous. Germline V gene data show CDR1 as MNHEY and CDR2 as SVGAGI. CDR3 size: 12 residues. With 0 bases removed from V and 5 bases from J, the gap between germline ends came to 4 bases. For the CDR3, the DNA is TGTGCCAGCAGTTACTCGACGACTGAAGCTTTCTTT. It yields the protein CASSYSTTEAFF.

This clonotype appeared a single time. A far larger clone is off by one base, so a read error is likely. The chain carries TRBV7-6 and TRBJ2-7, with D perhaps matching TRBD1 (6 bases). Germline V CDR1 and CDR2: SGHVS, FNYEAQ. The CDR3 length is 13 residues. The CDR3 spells CVSSSDSSYEQYF. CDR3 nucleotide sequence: TGTGTCAGCAGCTCGGACAGCTCCTACGAGCAGTACTTC.